This TCR beta chain originates from a study of T cells in Graves' hyperthyroidism and ophthalmopathy (dated by TCRdb to the late 2010s). With respect to the entire study: Peripheral blood was collected at initial diagnosis, before any treatment. The 100 discovery patients were randomly split 7:3 into training and test sets. Whether ophthalmopathy could be predicted prospectively was tested in an independent validation cohort made up of under 20 hyperthyroidism patients plus 17 patients who later progressed to ophthalmopathy. After blood sampling, hyperthyroidism patients were treated with methimazole at a starting dose of 30 mg daily, and ophthalmopathy patients were treated with high-dose intravenous methylprednisolone. TCR Vbeta CDR3 sequencing of 135 peripheral blood samples (under 45 ophthalmopathy, approximately 80 hyperthyroidism and roughly 17 progressor patients) is reported in the paper. Thyroid tissue and blood T-cell repertoires from about 6 Graves' hyperthyroidism patients were also compared in the study. A discovery cohort of roughly 100 patients, approximately 45 with Graves' ophthalmopathy and fewer than 65 with stable Graves' hyperthyroidism, was used to find distinguishing TCR V-J signatures. Paper-wide results and their limitations: In validation, the model predicted progression to ophthalmopathy with about 71% sensitivity and 72% to 85% specificity, a median of about 6 months before onset. A 13 V-J signature model separated ophthalmopathy from stable hyperthyroidism, with 87.88% sensitivity and 81.08% specificity in cross-validation and 80%/75% in testing. Most expanded thyroid clonotypes (frequency above 0.001) were also found in blood, which suggests that blood repertoires may mirror thyroid immune responses. Sample size was not statistically predetermined, and blinding of investigators to group allocation was not performed.

Moderately to severely active disease, a Clinical Activity Score of at least 3, a NOSPECS grade of at least 4, and a duration under 3 months were present in ophthalmopathy patients. Patients with uncontrolled infections, other autoimmune diseases, pregnancy or lactation were excluded. Diagnoses were based on clinical symptoms, serum thyroxine and TRAb, thyroid ultrasound and orbital computed tomography. PBMCs were separated from about 10 ml of fresh peripheral blood using Ficoll-Paque density gradient centrifugation. Total RNA was extracted using Trizol reagent, and RNA quality was assessed on an Agilent 2100 Bioanalyzer. Ten or more counts support this clonotype. Its antigen is not yet known. Base qualities are missing; no much larger clone stands one base away. TCR beta CDR3 regions were amplified from RNA transcripts. For the first round of RT-PCR on the TCR CDR3, the HTBI primer set was used together with the Qiagen OneStep RT-PCR kit. A second multiplex PCR round built the libraries, followed by size selection and purification. Sequencing of the libraries was done on an Illumina HiSeq2000 using paired-end 100 bp reads. Per the authors' processing: Raw data were processed with SOAPnuke, discarding reads with adapters, uncalled bases, mean Phred below 15, or no exact constant-primer or identifier match. High-quality paired reads were merged with COPE v1.2.5, and unique nucleotide sequences were defined as clonotypes. MiTCR v1.1 was used to align clonotypes to the IMGT TRBV, TRBD and TRBJ reference segments. The analysis included only V-J combinations with a frequency above 0.0001, which together covered approximately 99% of the repertoires. The TCS score was defined as the ratio of F50 (clonal expansion) to E x V (chaos), calculated using BLOSUM62-based TCRdist between CDR3 peptides within each V-J. Welch's t-statistics and random forest reduced 450 to 600 V-J features to 10 to 15, which were used in a naive Bayes classifier (R e1071). The public reads were run again by TCRdb, first through fastp at Q25 and then through MiXCR, and only productive beta chains were kept. Entries that share a CDR3 protein sequence are merged under the most common genes and DNA. For this entry, the V and J calls and clone size follow TCRdb and not the study's own pipeline. This sample comprises approximately 690,000 distinct CDR3 sequences, about 15% of them detected only once. The ten largest account for approximately 12% of the sample.

Ends trimmed: V by 7 bases, J by 4 bases; bases unmatched to a gene: 6. The CDR3 numbers 13 residues from cysteine through phenylalanine. The entry retains the CDR3 DNA only, 39 bases that are in frame from base 1. This clonotype originated in a woman aged 45-59 years with Graves' ophthalmopathy. The sample taken for sequencing was blood. The receptor chain draws on TRBV12-3 or TRBV12-4 and TRBJ2-7; TRBD1 lines up with 8 middle nucleotides. The sequenced DNA is TGTGCCAGCACTAGAAGGACAGGGTACGAGCAGTACTTC. It translates to CASTRRTGYEQYF.